This T cell receptor beta chain was recorded in a study of CD8 T cells in ankylosing spondylitis. TCRdb passed the 5' RACE reads through MiXCR, listing each CDR3 protein once. The profile covers hundreds of thousands of distinct CDR3 sequences, with approximately 11% appearing a single time and approximately 6.2% taken by the ten largest. Germline CDR1 is SNHLY and CDR2 is FYNNEI. V shed 3 bases, J shed 8 bases, and the junction held 7 bases outside the gene matches. CDR3 length equals 15 residues. A word on this clonotype: Its antigen is currently unknown.

Study-level results: Disease-associated clones were CD8+ and fairly uncommon in peripheral blood. According to the report, clones linked to the disease were significantly enriched in matched synovial fluid samples taken from ankylosing spondylitis patients. Reactive arthritis synovial fluid and blood previously showed some of these motif variants. Characteristic, it appeared, of ankylosing spondylitis blood was a TCR beta motif of roughly eight highly homologous variants.

This rearrangement joins TRBV2 to TRBJ2-1, with TRBD2 matching over 10 bases. Sequenced material: blood, either unsorted or a sorted T cell fraction (not recorded which). This clonotype was obtained from a male donor with ankylosing spondylitis. CDR3 sequence reads: CASSDGSGRTDEQFF. In DNA, the CDR3 is TGTGCCAGCAGTGACGGTAGCGGGAGGACGGATGAGCAGTTCTTC. The whole variable domain, remainder taken from reference TRBV2 and TRBJ2-1, is EPEVTQTPSHQVTQMGQEVILRCVPISNHLYFYWYRQILGQKVEFLVSFYNNEISEKSEIFDDQFSVERPDGSNFTLKIRSTKLEDSAMYFCASSDGSGRTDEQFFGPGTRLTVL.